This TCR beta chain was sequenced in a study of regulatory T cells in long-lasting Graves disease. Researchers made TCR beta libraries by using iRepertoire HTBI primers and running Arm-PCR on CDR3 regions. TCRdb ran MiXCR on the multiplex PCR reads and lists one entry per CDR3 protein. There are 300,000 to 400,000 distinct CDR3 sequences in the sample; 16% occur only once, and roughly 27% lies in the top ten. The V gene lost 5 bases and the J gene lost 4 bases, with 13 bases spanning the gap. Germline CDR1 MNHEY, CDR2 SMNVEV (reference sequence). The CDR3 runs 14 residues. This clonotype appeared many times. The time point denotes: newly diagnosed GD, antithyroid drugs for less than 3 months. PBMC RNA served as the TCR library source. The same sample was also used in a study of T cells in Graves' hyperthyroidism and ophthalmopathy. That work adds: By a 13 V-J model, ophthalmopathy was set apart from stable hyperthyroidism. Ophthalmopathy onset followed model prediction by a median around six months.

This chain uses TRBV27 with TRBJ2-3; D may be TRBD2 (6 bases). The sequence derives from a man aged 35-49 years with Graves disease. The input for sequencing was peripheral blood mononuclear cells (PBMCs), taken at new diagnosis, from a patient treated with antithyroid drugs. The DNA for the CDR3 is TGTGCCAGCAGTCTCGCTCGACTAGCAGATACGCAGTATTTT. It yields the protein CASSLARLADTQYF.